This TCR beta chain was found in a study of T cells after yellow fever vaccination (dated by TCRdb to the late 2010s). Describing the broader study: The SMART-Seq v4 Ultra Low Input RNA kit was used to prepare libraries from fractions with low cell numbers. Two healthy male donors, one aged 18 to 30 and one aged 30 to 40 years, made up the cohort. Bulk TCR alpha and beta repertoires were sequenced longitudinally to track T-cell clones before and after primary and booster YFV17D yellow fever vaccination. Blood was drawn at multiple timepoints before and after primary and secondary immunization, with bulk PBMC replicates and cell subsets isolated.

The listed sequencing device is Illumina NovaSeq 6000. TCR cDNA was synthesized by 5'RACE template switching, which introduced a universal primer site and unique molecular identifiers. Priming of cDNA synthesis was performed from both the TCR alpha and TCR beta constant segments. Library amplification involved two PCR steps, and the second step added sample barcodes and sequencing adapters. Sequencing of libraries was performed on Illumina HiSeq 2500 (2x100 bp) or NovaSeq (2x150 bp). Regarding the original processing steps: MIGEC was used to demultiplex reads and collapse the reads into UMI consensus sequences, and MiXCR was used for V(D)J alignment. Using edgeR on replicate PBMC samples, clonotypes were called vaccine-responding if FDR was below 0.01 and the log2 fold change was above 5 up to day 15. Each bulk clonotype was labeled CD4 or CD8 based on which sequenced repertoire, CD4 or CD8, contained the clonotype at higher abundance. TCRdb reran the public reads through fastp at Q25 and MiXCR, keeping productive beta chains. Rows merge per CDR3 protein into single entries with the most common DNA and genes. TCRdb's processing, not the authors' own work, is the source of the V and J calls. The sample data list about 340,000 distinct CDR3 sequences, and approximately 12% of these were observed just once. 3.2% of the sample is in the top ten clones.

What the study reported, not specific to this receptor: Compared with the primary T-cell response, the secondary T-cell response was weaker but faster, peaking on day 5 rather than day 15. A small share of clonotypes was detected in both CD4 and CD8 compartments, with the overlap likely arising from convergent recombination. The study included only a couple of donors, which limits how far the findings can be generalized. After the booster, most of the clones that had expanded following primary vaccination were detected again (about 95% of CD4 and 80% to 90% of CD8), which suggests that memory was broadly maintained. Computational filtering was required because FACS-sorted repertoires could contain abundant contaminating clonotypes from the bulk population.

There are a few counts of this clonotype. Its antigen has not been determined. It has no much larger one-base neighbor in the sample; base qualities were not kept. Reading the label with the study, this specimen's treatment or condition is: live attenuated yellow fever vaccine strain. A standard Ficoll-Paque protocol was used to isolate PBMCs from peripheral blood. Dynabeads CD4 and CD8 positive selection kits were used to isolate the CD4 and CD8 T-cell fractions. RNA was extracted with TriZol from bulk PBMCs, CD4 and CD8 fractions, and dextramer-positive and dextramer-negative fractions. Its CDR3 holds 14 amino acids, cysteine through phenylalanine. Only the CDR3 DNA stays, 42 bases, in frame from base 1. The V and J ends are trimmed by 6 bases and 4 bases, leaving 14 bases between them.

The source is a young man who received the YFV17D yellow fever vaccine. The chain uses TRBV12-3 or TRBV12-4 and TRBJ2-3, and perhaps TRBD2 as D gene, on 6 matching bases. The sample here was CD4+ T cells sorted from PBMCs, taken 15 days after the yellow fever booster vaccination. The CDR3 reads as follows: CASRLGGLPDTQYF. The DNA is TGTGCCAGCAGACTGGGGGGTCTGCCAGATACGCAGTATTTT.